The following is a T cell receptor beta chain sequence with its context. The antigen it recognizes is unknown. No much larger clonotype is one base removed from it; base qualities were not supplied. The cysteine opens and the phenylalanine closes a CDR3 of 16 amino acids. Of the read, only the CDR3 DNA is kept; its 48 bases are in frame from base 1. The germline V gene sets CDR1 to SQVTM and CDR2 to ANQGSEA. A distance of 18 bases separates the germline ends of V and J, which lose 1 base and 2 bases respectively. Ophthalmopathy patients were characterized by moderately to severely active disease, a Clinical Activity Score of at least 3, a NOSPECS grade of at least 4, and a disease duration under 3 months. Patients with other autoimmune diseases, uncontrolled infections, pregnancy or lactation were excluded. Diagnosis was based on clinical symptoms, serum thyroxine, TRAb, thyroid ultrasound and orbital computed tomography. PBMCs were isolated from approximately 10 ml of fresh peripheral blood by Ficoll-Paque density gradient centrifugation. Total RNA was extracted with Trizol reagent and quality-checked on an Agilent 2100 Bioanalyzer.

The data are from a study of Graves' ophthalmopathy and Graves' hyperthyroidism (dated by TCRdb to the late 2010s). Study-wide context: Peripheral blood was collected before any treatment was given, at the time of initial diagnosis. TCR beta repertoire signatures were used to distinguish Graves' ophthalmopathy from Graves' hyperthyroidism and to predict progression to ophthalmopathy. In total, approximately 140 blood samples were TCR-sequenced: some 40 ophthalmopathy, approximately 80 hyperthyroidism and some 17 hyperthyroidism-to-ophthalmopathy patients. To explore V-J signatures that distinguish ophthalmopathy from hyperthyroidism, a discovery set of more than 90 patients was enrolled, made up of under 50 with ophthalmopathy and around 60 with stable hyperthyroidism. An independent validation cohort comprised 18 to 20 hyperthyroidism patients and 17 patients who later progressed from hyperthyroidism to ophthalmopathy. In over 5 hyperthyroidism patients, the T-cell repertoire of thyroid tissue was compared with the T-cell repertoire of blood. Following sample collection, hyperthyroidism patients were given methimazole at a starting dose of 30 mg daily, and ophthalmopathy patients were given high-dose intravenous methylprednisolone. Study-wide conclusions, independent of this receptor: No statistical method was used to set the sample size in advance, and the investigators knew which group each participant was assigned to. Most expanded thyroid clonotypes with a frequency above 0.001 also appeared in blood, which suggests that blood repertoires may reflect the immune response in the thyroid. In validation, the model predicted ophthalmopathy progression with about 70% sensitivity and about 77% specificity; some 13 predicted patients were CT-confirmed with GO in a median of about 6.2 months. In cross-validation, the 13-signature model distinguished ophthalmopathy from stable hyperthyroidism with about 87% sensitivity and just under 84% specificity, and in the test set the corresponding values were about 80% and 75%.

TCR beta CDR3 regions were amplified from RNA transcripts for repertoire sequencing. The first round of RT-PCR was done with HTBI primers and the Qiagen OneStep RT-PCR kit, and was followed by a second round of multiplex PCR, then size selection and purification. Sequencing of the libraries was carried out on an Illumina HiSeq2000 in paired-end mode with 100 bp reads. The paper's data handling went like this. SOAPnuke was used for read processing, and reads with adapters, uncalled bases, a mean Phred below 15, or no exact constant-primer or identifier match were discarded. COPE v1.2.5 was used to merge high-quality paired reads. Each unique nucleotide sequence was defined as a clonotype, and clonotypes were aligned to IMGT TRB V, D and J references with MiTCR v1.1. Analysis was restricted to V-J combinations with a frequency above 0.0001, which covered roughly 99% of repertoires. A TCR clonal expansion and chaos score per V-J combination was defined as the ratio of F50 clonal expansion to chaos observed in the TCRdist matrix. Welch's t-statistics and random forest were used to reduce features to more than ten V-J combinations, which were fed into a naive Bayes classifier. Thyroid-blood repertoire similarity was quantified with the Morisita-Horn index. The public reads were quality trimmed at Q25 with fastp and then assembled into clones with MiXCR by TCRdb, keeping productive beta chains. Every entry covers one CDR3 protein and lists the most common genes and DNA from its rows. The V and J calls and clone size are TCRdb's, not the authors'. The sample table holds approximately 640,000 distinct CDR3 sequences, of which about 38% were seen once. The ten biggest clones cover 2.5% to 3.5% of the sample.

The rearranged chain carries TRBV29-1 and TRBJ2-7, with the D segment identity uncertain. The sample comprised peripheral blood. This receptor was identified in an adult man with Graves' ophthalmopathy. The CDR3: CSVEVRPRGGAYEQYF. The DNA sequence is given as TGCAGCGTTGAAGTTCGCCCCCGCGGCGGAGCCTACGAGCAGTACTTC.